The next 8 T cell receptor beta chains were all read from a single sample in a study of blood T cell repertoires in COVID-19. TCRdb's copy holds only in-frame clones and misses some; the assay was immunoSEQ multiplex PCR. Of around 300,000 clones listed, 75% to 90% are singletons. Sequenced: peripheral blood. The receptor set was obtained from an older woman with acute or convalescent COVID-19.

The V and J genes are TRBV20-1 and TRBJ2-7; 10 nucleotides align to TRBD2. V was clipped by 3 bases and J by 0 bases; unmatched bases: 17. Germline V lookup: CDR1 DFQATT, CDR2 SNEGSKA (reference sequence). This CDR3 is 19 amino acids long. The CDR3 is CSASHQEASGGLSSYEQYF. The CDR3 DNA follows: TGCAGTGCTAGTCACCAGGAGGCTAGCGGGGGCCTGAGCTCCTACGAGCAGTACTTC.

The chain uses TRBV18 and TRBJ1-2; 7 bases fit TRBD1. The J segment lost 4 bases and the V segment lost 1 base, leaving 6 bases of the junction unmatched. This CDR3 comprises 15 residues. Germline V gives CDR1 KGHSH, CDR2 LQKENI. CDR3 region: CASSPLRTGFYGYTF. The CDR3 DNA is TGTGCCAGCTCACCACTGAGGACAGGTTTCTATGGCTACACCTTC.

About this clone itself: The sample carries other DNA sequences with the same CDR3. The CDR3 sequence: CASSQDRGTEAFF. CDR3 nucleotide sequence: TGCGCCAGCAGCCAAGATCGGGGGACTGAAGCTTTCTTT. The chain couples TRBV4-1 to TRBJ1-1; the D gene is possibly TRBD1 (5 bases). V lost 0 bases and J 5 bases, leaving 7 bases between the germline ends. The CDR3 covers 13 residues. CDR1 and CDR2 (germline): MGHRA, YSYEKL.

The V call is TRBV24-1, the J call TRBJ2-5, with 7 nucleotides matching TRBD1. Germline V gives CDR1 KGHDR, CDR2 SFDVKD. CDR3 length equals 16 residues. V trimming: 4 bases; J trimming: 5 bases; junction bases outside the gene matches: 12. The CDR3 spells CATSDPRAGGRETQYF. The CDR3 bases are TGTGCCACCAGTGACCCCAGGGCAGGGGGTAGGGAGACCCAGTACTTC.

V gene TRBV6-5 combines with J gene TRBJ1-2, with TRBD1 matching 9 bases. This CDR3 is built from 15 residues. Germline V gene data show CDR1 as MNHEY and CDR2 as SVGAGI. The junction had 9 bases not matched to a gene; V was cut back by 2 bases and J by 8 bases. In DNA form, the CDR3 reads TGTGCCAGCAGTTACGCCAGCGGGACAGGGAAGGGCTACACCTTC. It encodes CASSYASGTGKGYTF.

The chain has TRBV2 and TRBJ1-5, with D maybe TRBD1 (6 bases). The CDR3 covers 14 residues. The V gene's germline CDR1 is SNHLY and CDR2 FYNNEI. V lost 6 bases and J 5 bases, leaving 14 bases between the germline ends. CDR3 DNA: TGTGCCAGCAGCCAGACAGGTTGGCATCAGCCCCAGCATTTT. Protein: CASSQTGWHQPQHF.

The chain uses TRBV10-3 and TRBJ2-1; 11 bases agree with TRBD2. The V segment lost 6 bases and the J segment 2 bases; nucleotides outside the gene matches: 3. CDR3 length: 15 residues. CDR1 is ENHRY and CDR2 is SYGVKD in the germline V gene. CDR3 bases: TGTGCCATCAGAGCTAGCGGGGGGACCTACAATGAGCAGTTCTTC. Protein: CAIRASGGTYNEQFF.

The chain links TRBV2 to TRBJ2-7, with a tentative D call TRBD2 (6 bases). Germline assignment: CDR1 SNHLY and CDR2 FYNNEI. The CDR3 is 15 amino acids. V lost 7 bases and J 3 bases, leaving 19 bases between the germline ends. CDR3: CASTDPRRGGYEQYF. CDR3 bases: TGTGCCAGCACCGATCCGAGGCGGGGCGGCTACGAGCAGTACTTC.